The clone carrying this T cell receptor beta chain was counted between two and nine times. Its antigen remains unidentified. The CDR3 spans 13 residues. V was pared by 6 bases and J by 4 bases, with 5 bases of the junction left unmatched. Per the germline V gene, CDR1 is ENHRY and CDR2 is SYGVKD. This entry is derived from a study of post-analysis software for immune sequencing data. Study details: There were relapsing-remitting, secondary progressive and progressive-relapsing multiple sclerosis among the disease courses included. Overall study findings and caveats: TRBV5-6, TRBV5-1 and TRBV20-1 were among several TRBV segments more frequent in patients than controls.

Unique molecular identifiers had been added to the TCR beta cDNA libraries. Each CDR3 protein gets one entry after TCRdb re-called the PCR reads with MiXCR. Of roughly 570,000 distinct CDR3 sequences in the sample, 30% to 40% were seen once. Sequenced material: blood. The receptor's source is a girl aged 2-17 years with multiple sclerosis. The chain couples TRBV10-3 to TRBJ2-5; 7 bases map to TRBD2. The CDR3 spells CAISETSLETQYF. In nucleotides, the CDR3 is TGTGCCATCAGCGAGACTAGCTTAGAGACCCAGTACTTC.